This T cell receptor beta chain is drawn from a study of blood T cell repertoires in COVID-19 (dated by TCRdb to 2020 to 2022). General notes on the study: Samples from collaborators originated in the United States, Italy and Spain and spanned both the acute and convalescent phases of COVID-19. The repertoires were released in a freely available public database meant as a resource for research on the immune response to SARS-CoV-2. The prospective study material was composed of cDNA or gDNA derived from T cells, B-cell-depleted T cells, or PBMCs. Subjects who had been exposed to COVID-19, were actively infected with it, or had recovered from it provided the deeply sampled blood TCRbeta repertoires that made up the dataset. Samples came from the ongoing ImmuneRACE study (first 160 participants) plus 1,254 subjects from 6 global collaborators. Nearly every sample came with metadata listing a de-identified subject ID, COVID-19 status, age in years and sex. Where available, HLA class I and class II types were taken from metadata supplied by the sample provider and were not determined by assay-based typing. What the work shows at the level of the full study, not this receptor alone: The quantity of clinical and demographic metadata differed by source and by participant and was supplied without curation.

Points on this clone: It has no known antigen specificity. No base qualities exist here, and no much larger clone lies one base off it.

TCRbeta CDR3 regions were amplified from genomic DNA by means of the immunoSEQ Assay, a bias-controlled multiplex PCR. Per the original workflow: The number of nucleated cells in each sample was estimated by amplification of reference gene primers within the assay. To quantify the absolute abundance of each unique TCRbeta CDR3 rearrangement, sequence reads were collapsed and filtered. For each sample, productive Simpson clonality was calculated as the square root of Simpson's diversity index across productive rearrangements. The source is immuneACCESS, and TCRdb retained only in-frame sequences with V and J called. Part of the clones is not carried over; for the studies checked, unresolved V genes explain less than half of this, and the remainder is unexplained. V and J calls and clone size follow that table, whereas D and trimming were derived from the DNA. The sample yields roughly 380,000 clones; 89% were counted once. The biggest ten clones account for approximately 1.5% of the sample.

CDR1 and CDR2 were assigned from the germline V gene as SNHLY and FYNNEI. Trimming accounts for 3 bases at V and 3 bases at J, while the number of junction bases matched to no gene is 13. The CDR3 goes from the cysteine to the phenylalanine over 18 residues. Only CDR3 DNA is held: 54 bases, read in frame from base 1. One collaborating source in Seattle enrolled patients while the patients were actively infected and followed the patients over time throughout the course of disease. The collaborating institutions used their own protocols to collect whole blood in K2EDTA tubes. For TCRbeta analysis, collaborators shipped samples in one of three forms: frozen whole blood, isolated PBMCs, or DNA extracted from either of those sample types.

The V gene is TRBV2 and the J gene is TRBJ1-1; 10 of the junction bases match TRBD1. The material sequenced was peripheral blood. This sequence was found in a woman aged 40-49 years with COVID-19, enrolled during active disease. The sequence in DNA is TGTGCCAGCAGTGATTGGGACAGGGGTTTTTCAAAGGACACTGAAGCTTTCTTT. Its translation reads: CASSDWDRGFSKDTEAFF.